The 31 T cell receptor beta chains given below trace back to one sample, sequenced in a study of identical twins (dated by TCRdb to the mid-2010s). To prepare the library, 5' RACE was applied. This sample was sequenced with an Illumina HiSeq 2000. The public reads were run again by TCRdb, first through fastp at Q25 and then through MiXCR, and only productive beta chains were kept. Entries that share a CDR3 protein sequence are merged under the most common genes and DNA. Counted in this sample were hundreds of thousands of distinct CDR3 sequences; 5.5% to 6.5% of them appeared once. The biggest ten clones account for 1.5% to 2% of the sample. Sequenced input: naive T cells sorted from blood. Sample cell subset or site, as interpreted from the label and publication: cells isolated with a human naive T-cell isolation kit. The source is a man between 18 and 29 years old in good health.

This clonotype was counted between two and nine times. The V call is TRBV5-1, the J call TRBJ1-6; no definite D call. Looked up from germline, CDR1 is SGHRS and CDR2 is YFSETQ. Trimming cost V 4 bases and J 3 bases, with 2 bases left between them. This CDR3 spans 12 amino acids. This CDR3 is CASSDYNSPLHF. Here the CDR3 DNA reads TGCGCCAGCAGCGACTATAATTCACCCCTCCACTTT.

This clonotype was counted many times. The chain employs TRBV28 and TRBJ2-7, with 8 bases fitting TRBD1. The V gene's germline CDR1 is MDHEN and CDR2 SYDVKM. V was pared by 6 bases and J by 7 bases, with 8 bases of the junction left unmatched. This CDR3 contains 13 residues. Here the CDR3 DNA reads TGTGCCAGCAGAGAAGGACAGGGCATAGAGCAGTACGTC. Translated: CASREGQGIEQYV.

This clonotype was counted at least ten times. The chain is built from TRBV28 and TRBJ2-2; a weak D match, TRBD2 (6 bases). V lost 9 bases to trimming and J lost 11 bases, with 25 bases between them. CDR3 length: 15 amino acids. Germline lookup yields CDR1 MDHEN and CDR2 SYDVKM. CDR3 in amino acids: CASMGGSLGPPELFF. The CDR3 DNA reads TGTGCCAGTATGGGGGGTAGTCTGGGGCCGCCTGAGCTGTTTTTT.

In its sample, this clonotype was seen a few times. The V gene is TRBV19, the J gene TRBJ1-5, with 7 positions matching TRBD1. The CDR3 is 16 residues long. The V segment lost 3 bases and the J segment 1 base; nucleotides outside the gene matches: 6. Germline-derived CDR1 and CDR2 are LNHDA and SQIVND (reference sequence). CDR3 nucleotides: TGTGCCAGTAGTATCAGCGGGACAGTGAGCAATCAGCCCCAGCATTTT. Its protein is CASSISGTVSNQPQHF.

Ten or more counts support this clonotype. This chain joins TRBV27 and TRBJ2-1; TRBD2 aligns across 13 bases. After removal of 10 bases from V and 7 bases from J, the junction contained 13 bases not matched to a gene. CDR3 size: 16 residues. Germline V CDR1 and CDR2: MNHEY, SMNVEV (reference sequence). This CDR3 is CATNPWTSGSGNEQFF. As DNA, the CDR3 is TGTGCCACCAACCCATGGACTAGCGGGAGCGGGAATGAGCAGTTCTTC.

CDR3: CASSQGRYYEQYF. The CDR3 region has the DNA TGCGCCAGCAGCCAAGGAAGGTACTACGAGCAGTACTTC. This sequence joins TRBV4-3 and TRBJ2-7; D call uncertain. The CDR3 spans 13 residues. V was cut by 1 base and J by 3 bases, with 7 bases left in between. Germline CDR1 and CDR2: LGHNA and YSLEER.

Only a few counts were recorded for this clonotype. The chain joins TRBV30 to TRBJ2-1; D not certain. V was cut by 1 base and J by 8 bases, with 12 bases left in between. The germline V gene encodes CDR1 GTSNPN and CDR2 SVGIG (reference sequence). This CDR3 is 13 amino acids long. CDR3 loop: CAWSGWAADEQFF. In DNA, the CDR3 is TGTGCCTGGAGTGGGTGGGCGGCCGATGAGCAGTTCTTC.

This clonotype was picked up many times. The CDR3 region is CASSLRASGYNEQFF. CDR3 sequence (DNA): TGTGCCAGCAGCCTGCGGGCTAGCGGGTACAATGAGCAGTTCTTC. This chain connects TRBV4-2 to TRBJ2-1; 8 bases are a match to TRBD2. The CDR3 sequence is 15 residues long. The ends lost 4 bases at V and 4 bases at J; junction bases unmatched: 6. Germline lookup yields CDR1 LGHNA and CDR2 YNFKEQ.

This clonotype showed up many times. The gene calls are TRBV5-1 and TRBJ2-4; tentative D call: TRBD2 (6 bases). The CDR3 extends over 16 amino acids. V was clipped by 0 bases and J by 1 base, with 11 bases between them. Germline CDR1 reads SGHRS; CDR2 reads YFSETQ. This chain's CDR3 is CASSLVFRGAKNIQYF. DNA of the CDR3: TGCGCCAGCAGCTTGGTTTTCCGGGGGGCCAAAAACATTCAGTACTTC.

In the case of this clonotype: A much larger clone is a single base away; this may be a read error. CDR3 sequence: CASSYGPGSGSPKDGQYF. In DNA, the CDR3 is TGTGCCAGCAGTTACGGGCCTGGAAGCGGTTCTCCTAAGGACGGGCAGTACTTC. The V and J genes are TRBV6-5 and TRBJ2-7, with D possibly TRBD2 on 5 matching bases. The CDR3 runs to 18 residues. Germline V gives CDR1 MNHEY, CDR2 SVGAGI. V was pared by 2 bases and J by 9 bases, with 29 bases between.

This clonotype was recorded at least ten times. This chain links TRBV7-8 with TRBJ2-7; no firm D call. Per germline, CDR1 SGHVS and CDR2 FQNEAQ. This CDR3 region has 12 residues. V lost 1 base and J lost 2, with 3 bases in between. CDR3 coding DNA: TGTGCCAGCAGCTTAGTTACCTACGAGCAGTACGTC. This sequence encodes CASSLVTYEQYV.

Only a few counts were recorded for this clonotype. This chain connects TRBV5-1 to TRBJ2-5; the D gene is possibly TRBD2 (6 bases). V was pared by 4 bases and J by 5 bases, with 9 bases between. The germline gives CDR1 SGHRS, CDR2 YFSETQ. CDR3 length: 12 residues. CDR3 sequence: CASSREAETQYF. CDR3 in DNA: TGCGCCAGCAGCAGGGAGGCGGAGACCCAGTACTTC.

This clonotype was counted many times. V gene TRBV12-3 or TRBV12-4 combines with J gene TRBJ2-2; D is possibly TRBD2 (5 bases). Deletions cut 4 bases from V and 8 bases from J, with 11 bases between. This CDR3 contains 13 residues. CDR3 in amino acids: CASSSPGKGELFF. CDR3 in DNA: TGTGCCAGCAGTTCCCCCGGGAAAGGGGAGCTGTTTTTT.

This clonotype was detected only a few times. V gene TRBV6-1 combines with J gene TRBJ1-3; unclear D gene. V lost 2 bases to trimming and J lost 0 bases, with 5 bases between them. The CDR3 runs 14 residues. The V gene's germline CDR1 is MNHNS and CDR2 SASEGT. The CDR3 region is CASSERDSGNTIYF. The DNA of the CDR3 is TGTGCCAGCAGTGAACGAGACTCTGGAAACACCATATATTTT.

This clonotype has more than one count but fewer than ten. This rearrangement joins TRBV6-2 or TRBV6-3 to TRBJ2-1, with 7 positions matching TRBD2. Trimming at V came to 2 bases and at J to 7 bases, leaving 8 bases not matched to a gene. The CDR3 spans 15 residues. CDR1 and CDR2 (germline): MNHEY, SVGEGT. The DNA of the CDR3 is TGTGCCAGCAGTTACGAGGCTAGCGGAAGGAATGAGCAGTTCTTC. It codes for CASSYEASGRNEQFF.

This clonotype was counted at least ten times. This sequence joins TRBV12-3 or TRBV12-4 and TRBJ2-3, with 9 bases matching TRBD2. The CDR3 loop spans 16 amino acids. V trimming: 2 bases; J trimming: 5 bases; junction bases outside the gene matches: 8. The CDR3 DNA reads as TGTGCCAGCAGTTTATACTCACTAGCGGGCATAGATACGCAGTATTTT. Translated, it gives CASSLYSLAGIDTQYF.

This clonotype was seen repeatedly, ten times or more. V gene TRBV10-3 combines with J gene TRBJ1-1; 7 nucleotides align to TRBD1. With 10 bases clipped from V and 3 bases from J, the junction kept 5 bases outside the gene matches. This CDR3 is 12 amino acids long. CDR1 ENHRY and CDR2 SYGVKD come from the germline V gene. DNA of the CDR3: TGTGCCACCTCGCAGGGGGACACTGAAGCTTTCTTT. Translated: CATSQGDTEAFF.

This clonotype was counted ten times or more. The V and J genes are TRBV9 and TRBJ2-1, with 8 nucleotides matching TRBD2. CDR1 and CDR2 from the germline V gene are SGDLS and YYNGEE. The CDR3 length is 17 residues. The trim removed 4 bases at V and 0 bases at J, leaving 9 bases unmatched. The CDR3 spells CASSPPSGRSSYNEQFF. The CDR3 DNA follows: TGTGCCAGCAGCCCCCCAAGCGGGAGAAGCTCCTACAATGAGCAGTTCTTC.

This clonotype was picked up many times. J is TRBJ2-3 and V is TRBV29-1, with 8 bases matching TRBD1. V shed 3 bases and J 4 bases; nucleotides not matched to a gene: 0. Germline CDR1 SQVTM, CDR2 ANQGSEA. The CDR3 runs to 12 residues. This chain's CDR3 is CSVDRGPDTQYF. In nucleotides, the CDR3 is TGCAGCGTTGACAGGGGGCCAGATACGCAGTATTTT.

This clonotype has a handful of counts. The J gene is TRBJ1-5, the V gene TRBV5-5, with D possibly TRBD1 on 6 matching bases. There are 15 residues in the CDR3. Germline V gene sequence: CDR1 SGHKS, CDR2 YYEKEE (reference sequence). Deletions cut 4 bases from V and 3 bases from J, with 14 bases between. In nucleotides, the CDR3 is TGTGCCAGCAGCCCCCGGGACACCAACAATCAGCCCCAGCATTTT. It translates to CASSPRDTNNQPQHF.

This chain links TRBV5-1 with TRBJ2-2; TRBD2 matches at 7 bases. Per the germline V gene, CDR1 is SGHRS and CDR2 is YFSETQ. The CDR3 contains 15 residues. The ends lost 3 bases at V and 4 bases at J; junction bases unmatched: 6. For the CDR3, the DNA is TGCGCCAGCAGCTGGGAGGGGACCTCCACCGGGGAGCTGTTTTTT. Translation: CASSWEGTSTGELFF.

This clonotype has a count of ten or more. V and J are TRBV5-1 and TRBJ2-1, with 12 nucleotides matching TRBD2. After removal of 4 bases from V and 8 bases from J, the junction contained 13 bases not matched to a gene. Germline V gene sequence: CDR1 SGHRS, CDR2 YFSETQ. The CDR3 covers 17 residues. Here the CDR3 reads CASSGFMTSGREDEQFF. The CDR3 DNA reads TGCGCCAGCAGCGGGTTTATGACTAGCGGGAGAGAAGATGAGCAGTTCTTC.

The chain links TRBV11-2 to TRBJ2-5, with D maybe TRBD2 (6 bases). Between the trimmed V and J ends, which lost 2 bases and 4 bases, there was a span of 14 bases. The germline CDR1 and CDR2 sequences are SGHAT and FQNNGV. This CDR3 comprises 15 residues. CDR3 nucleotide sequence: TGTGCCAGCAGCTTAAGTGGGAGGCGCTTAGAGACCCAGTACTTC. Translating gives CASSLSGRRLETQYF.

V and J are TRBV20-1 and TRBJ2-1, with 8 bases fitting TRBD2. Trimming cost V 1 base and J 5 bases; bases outside gene matches: 4. The CDR3 is 14 amino acids. Germline V lookup: CDR1 DFQATT, CDR2 SNEGSKA (reference sequence). CDR3 nucleotide sequence: TGCAGTGCTAGAGGGCGGGAGGCCCACAATGAGCAGTTCTTC. It codes for CSARGREAHNEQFF.

This chain uses TRBV20-1 with TRBJ2-5; 7 bases are a match to TRBD2. The CDR3 covers 13 residues. Unmatched junction bases numbered 5, after V lost 3 bases and J lost 4 bases. CDR1 and CDR2 from the germline V gene are DFQATT and SNEGSKA (reference sequence). The CDR3 protein is CSARGGSGETQYF. In DNA form, the CDR3 reads TGCAGTGCTAGGGGCGGGAGCGGAGAGACCCAGTACTTC.

This sequence joins TRBV25-1 and TRBJ2-3; no firm D call. The V end lost 6 bases, the J end lost 0 bases, and 13 bases lay between the germline ends. This CDR3 region has 15 residues. The V gene's germline CDR1 is MGHDK and CDR2 SYGVNS. DNA for the CDR3: TGTGCCAGCAGCCGAGTAGAGTCTAGCACAGATACGCAGTATTTT. Protein sequence: CASSRVESSTDTQYF.

This clonotype was picked up many times. The V and J genes are TRBV20-1 and TRBJ2-3; 8 positions agree with TRBD2. This CDR3 region has 14 residues. V lost 2 bases, J lost 2 bases, and 3 bases stayed unmatched. CDR1 is DFQATT, CDR2 SNEGSKA, per germline (reference sequence). The CDR3 loop is CSARIAGITDTQYF. Here the CDR3 DNA reads TGCAGTGCTAGAATAGCGGGAATCACAGATACGCAGTATTTT.

This clonotype occurred many times. The rearrangement links TRBV7-2 to TRBJ2-7; D ambiguous. This CDR3 is built from 15 residues. V lost 1 base and J 3 bases, leaving 13 bases between the germline ends. Germline CDR1 SGHTA, CDR2 FQGNSA. In DNA form, the CDR3 reads TGTGCCAGCAGCTTAGAAGGCTACTACTACTACGAGCAGTACTTC. It translates to CASSLEGYYYYEQYF.

The gene calls are TRBV29-1 and TRBJ1-1; D gene unclear. This CDR3 is built from 13 residues. Looked up from germline, CDR1 is SQVTM and CDR2 is ANQGSEA. V was shortened by 4 bases and J by 5 bases, with 14 bases between the two germline ends. CDR3 nucleotides: TGCAGCGTTGTACATACCCTAGGGACTGAAGCTTTCTTT. This sequence encodes CSVVHTLGTEAFF.

This clonotype was observed a handful of times. The chain is built from TRBV24-1 and TRBJ2-4; a possible D gene is TRBD2 (5 bases). Germline values: CDR1 KGHDR, CDR2 SFDVKD. V gave up 6 bases and J gave up 5 bases, with 13 bases separating them. The CDR3 is made up of 14 amino acids. The CDR3 DNA sequence: TGTGCCACCAGTTTGGACTGGGATGAAAACATTCAGTACTTC. Translated, it gives CATSLDWDENIQYF.

This clonotype was observed a few times. This chain links TRBV18 with TRBJ2-1; TRBD2 agrees at 7 bases. V trimming: 2 bases; J trimming: 6 bases; junction bases outside the gene matches: 7. The CDR3 is 15 amino acids. CDR1 is KGHSH, CDR2 LQKENI, per germline. CDR3 in DNA: TGTGCCAGCTCACCAAGGGACTACTCTGTCAATGAGCAGTTCTTC. Translating it yields CASSPRDYSVNEQFF.